This entry lists 28 T cell receptor beta chains sequenced from one sample in a study of regulatory T cells in long-lasting Graves disease. Arm-PCR with iRepertoire HTBI primers amplified the CDR3 regions for these TCR beta libraries. MiXCR was run by TCRdb on the multiplex PCR reads, yielding one entry per CDR3 protein. The profile shows roughly 560,000 distinct CDR3 sequences, around 11% of them singletons. Time point indicated: newly diagnosed GD, antithyroid drugs for less than 3 months. After RNA was extracted from PBMCs, the TCR library was made from it. The same sample was also studied in work on T cells in Graves' hyperthyroidism and ophthalmopathy.

This sample comprised peripheral blood mononuclear cells (PBMCs), obtained at new diagnosis, from a patient treated with antithyroid drugs. These receptors all stem from a woman in her twenties or thirties with Graves disease.

The V and J genes are TRBV7-2 and TRBJ2-2; no reliable D call. V was clipped by 5 bases and J by 7 bases, with 11 bases between them. Germline V CDR1 and CDR2: SGHTA, FQGNSA. There are 13 residues in the CDR3. The CDR3 nucleotides are TGTGCCAGCAGCCCCCTCACCTTCGGGGAGCTGTTTTTT. Amino acids: CASSPLTFGELFF.

This clonotype showed up many times. The CDR3 region has the DNA TGTGCCAGCACAAAGTGGGACGGGAGCTCCTACGAGCAGTACTTC. It is translated as CASTKWDGSSYEQYF. The genes are TRBV28 and TRBJ2-7; a weak D match, TRBD2 (6 bases). V was clipped by 7 bases and J by 0 bases, with 16 bases between them. The germline CDR1 and CDR2 sequences are MDHEN and SYDVKM. The CDR3 covers 15 residues.

Many counts were recorded for this clonotype. V is TRBV14 and J is TRBJ2-5; D possibly corresponds to TRBD1 (5 bases). Germline V gene data show CDR1 as SGHDN and CDR2 as FVKESK. V was cut by 0 bases and J by 3 bases, with 17 bases left in between. The CDR3 runs 17 residues. The CDR3 loop reads CASSQEEVRAVEETQYF. The CDR3 DNA sequence: TGTGCCAGCAGCCAAGAGGAAGTCAGGGCGGTTGAAGAGACCCAGTACTTC.

The table lists this clonotype with many counts. The chain is built from TRBV7-2 and TRBJ1-4; D is unresolved. This CDR3 spans 14 amino acids. Between the trimmed V and J ends, which lost 3 bases and 8 bases, there was a span of 13 bases. Looked up from germline, CDR1 is SGHTA and CDR2 is FQGNSA. CDR3 in DNA: TGTGCCAGCAGCTTCCAGACGAGGACCGAAAAACTGTTTTTT. Translating gives CASSFQTRTEKLFF. Combining the CDR3 with reference TRBV7-2 and TRBJ1-4 gives the whole variable domain GAGVSQSPSNKVTEKGKDVELRCDPISGHTALYWYRQSLGQGLEFLIYFQGNSAPDKSGLPSDRFSAERTGGSVSTLTIQRTQQEDSAVYLCASSFQTRTEKLFFGSGTQLSVL.

This clonotype was picked up many times. The rearrangement joins TRBV2 to TRBJ2-3; D is unresolved. The length of the CDR3 is 11 residues. Looked up from germline, CDR1 is SNHLY and CDR2 is FYNNEI. V lost 2 bases and J lost 7, with 4 bases in between. The CDR3 here is CASSEPYTQYF. In DNA, the CDR3 is TGTGCCAGCAGTGAACCTTATACGCAGTATTTT.

This chain connects TRBV4-2 to TRBJ1-1; 7 bases fit TRBD1. Trimming took 2 bases from V and 4 from J; bases not matched to a gene: 4. Germline CDR1 reads LGHNA; CDR2 reads YNFKEQ. CDR3 length equals 14 residues. The DNA for the CDR3 is TGTGCCAGCAGCCAACCAGGGGGTACCACTGAAGCTTTCTTT. This gives the protein CASSQPGGTTEAFF.

Many counts were recorded for this clonotype. The chain is built from TRBV7-3 and TRBJ1-6; TRBD1 aligns across 7 bases. The V and J ends lost 0 bases and 6 bases, in that order; junction bases with no gene match: 5. This CDR3 has 16 amino acids. Germline lookup yields CDR1 SGHTA and CDR2 FQGTGA. CDR3 sequence reads: CASSLTSRGSNSPLHF. The CDR3 DNA follows: TGTGCCAGCAGCTTAACGAGCAGGGGGAGTAATTCACCCCTCCACTTT.

This clonotype has at least ten counts. A much larger clone sits a single nucleotide away, making a read error possible. The CDR3 DNA sequence: TGTGCCAGCAGTCCGGGGGGAACTCGGCCCCAGCATTTT. It specifies CASSPGGTRPQHF. The V and J genes are TRBV6-1 and TRBJ1-5; D perhaps matches TRBD1 (5 bases). V gave up 5 bases and J gave up 9 bases, with 14 bases separating them. The germline gives CDR1 MNHNS, CDR2 SASEGT. The CDR3 runs 13 residues.

Ten or more counts support this clonotype. This chain joins TRBV11-2 and TRBJ2-5; D unclear. V was shortened by 1 base and J by 1 base, with 1 base between the two germline ends. Germline CDR1 and CDR2: SGHAT and FQNNGV. The CDR3 covers 12 residues. The chain's CDR3 is CASSLAQETQYF. DNA for the CDR3: TGTGCCAGCAGCTTAGCCCAAGAGACCCAGTACTTC.

The gene calls are TRBV28 and TRBJ1-1; D gene uncertain. From germline, CDR1 is MDHEN and CDR2 SYDVKM. Deletions cut 6 bases from V and 0 bases from J, with 11 bases between. The CDR3 is 14 residues long. CDR3 residues: CASRGLAMNTEAFF. The CDR3 bases are TGTGCCAGCAGGGGCCTGGCCATGAACACTGAAGCTTTCTTT.

The CDR3 DNA reads TGTGCCAGCAGCTTAGCGGGATCCATCGATGAGCAGTTCTTC. It is translated as CASSLAGSIDEQFF. The chain employs TRBV7-9 and TRBJ2-1; no reliable D call. V lost 0 bases and J lost 8, with 11 bases in between. CDR1 and CDR2 (germline): SEHNR, FQNEAQ (reference sequence). The CDR3 spans 14 residues.

In its sample, this clonotype was seen a few times. The CDR3, as DNA: TGTGCCAGCTCACCACGGGCCAGCGCGGGAGATCGAAATGAGCAGTTCTTC. It is translated as CASSPRASAGDRNEQFF. The V and J genes are TRBV18 and TRBJ2-1; 7 positions match TRBD2. V lost 1 base and J lost 7; bases outside the gene matches: 13. There are 17 residues in the CDR3. Germline V lookup: CDR1 KGHSH, CDR2 LQKENI.

The table lists this clonotype with many counts. This CDR3 reads CASSLRTLGQGARGGGNNEQFF. DNA for the CDR3: TGTGCCAGCAGCCTCCGAACCCTAGGACAGGGGGCGCGTGGAGGGGGGAACAATGAGCAGTTCTTC. The chain employs TRBV12-3 or TRBV12-4 and TRBJ2-1, with 11 bases lining up with TRBD1. Losses at the gene ends were 6 bases for V and 5 bases for J; bases not matched to a gene: 27. The CDR3 is 22 residues long.

In its sample, this clonotype was seen many times. The gene calls are TRBV9 and TRBJ1-1, with 10 bases fitting TRBD1. CDR3 size: 15 residues. CDR1 and CDR2 from the germline V gene are SGDLS and YYNGEE. V was clipped by 3 bases and J by 7 bases; unmatched bases: 9. The CDR3 coding sequence is TGTGCCAGCAGCGCAGACAGGGGGCTTTACGGTGAAGCTTTCTTT. Translating gives CASSADRGLYGEAFF.

The chain is built from TRBV27 and TRBJ2-2; TRBD2 aligns across 7 bases. Germline CDR1 reads MNHEY; CDR2 reads SMNVEV (reference sequence). Germline trimming cut 5 bases from V and 7 bases from J; bases unmatched to any gene: 13. The CDR3 length is 16 residues. CDR3 in DNA: TGTGCCAGCAGTGAAGACGGAGGGAGGGGTAGCGGGGAGCTGTTTTTT. Amino acid sequence: CASSEDGGRGSGELFF.

This clonotype was counted ten times or more. The chain links TRBV5-1 to TRBJ1-2; 7 nucleotides agree with TRBD1. The CDR3 is 15 residues long. V lost 4 bases and J lost 2; bases outside the gene matches: 8. Germline CDR1 and CDR2: SGHRS and YFSETQ. DNA of the CDR3: TGCGCCAGCAGCCACCGGGCCAGGGGGAACTATGGCTACACCTTC. This encodes CASSHRARGNYGYTF.

The rearrangement joins TRBV19 to TRBJ2-7; 8 positions agree with TRBD2. Trimming cost V 7 bases and J 0 bases; bases outside gene matches: 5. CDR3 length: 14 residues. Germline CDR1 is LNHDA and CDR2 is SQIVND (reference sequence). This CDR3 reads CASKAAGGSYEQYF. As DNA, the CDR3 is TGTGCCAGTAAGGCGGCGGGAGGCTCCTACGAGCAGTACTTC.

This clonotype showed up many times. This chain links TRBV30 with TRBJ1-1, with D unresolved. The ends were cut back, 4 bases at V and 1 base at J, with 13 bases in the middle. Germline CDR1 reads GTSNPN; CDR2 reads SVGIG (reference sequence). The CDR3 extends over 14 amino acids. In nucleotides, the CDR3 is TGTGCCTGGATGTCTTTGGCAGGGAACACTGAAGCTTTCTTT. Translation gives CAWMSLAGNTEAFF.

The V gene is TRBV5-5, the J gene TRBJ2-3, with 8 bases aligning to TRBD1. V was clipped by 3 bases and J by 10 bases; unmatched bases: 10. The CDR3 has 14 residues. Germline loops: CDR1 SGHKS, CDR2 YYEKEE (reference sequence). The CDR3 DNA is TGTGCCAGCAGCTGGGGGACAGGTGGGATGCCGCAGTATTTT. Its protein product is CASSWGTGGMPQYF.

This clonotype appeared a few times. The V and J genes are TRBV7-9 and TRBJ1-2, with D perhaps matching TRBD1 (5 bases). The germline V and J ends were trimmed by 4 bases and 2 bases, with 17 bases remaining between them. This CDR3 comprises 16 residues. The germline V gene encodes CDR1 SEHNR and CDR2 FQNEAQ (reference sequence). Here the CDR3 DNA reads TGTGCCAGCAGCTCGTGGGGGGGGAATCGGAACTATGGCTACACCTTC. Translating it yields CASSSWGGNRNYGYTF.

The sample holds many counts of this clonotype. This chain links TRBV12-3 or TRBV12-4 with TRBJ2-1; no definite D call. This CDR3 is 13 amino acids long. V lost 5 bases to trimming and J lost 5 bases, with 10 bases between them. The CDR3 loop is CASSIRNDNEQFF. The CDR3 DNA is TGTGCCAGCAGTATACGAAATGACAATGAGCAGTTCTTC.

The rearrangement links TRBV27 to TRBJ2-3, with TRBD2 matching 9 bases. The length of the CDR3 is 17 residues. The germline gives CDR1 MNHEY, CDR2 SMNVEV (reference sequence). J lost 2 bases, V lost 8 bases, and 14 bases had no gene match. The CDR3 DNA is TGTGCCAGCCCCCGGGATGGGCTAGCGGGACTCACAGATACGCAGTATTTT. Amino acids: CASPRDGLAGLTDTQYF.

Many counts were recorded for this clonotype. The chain uses TRBV10-3 and TRBJ1-6; D gene unclear. Trimming cost V 3 bases and J 4 bases, with 10 bases left between them. Germline V CDR1 and CDR2: ENHRY, SYGVKD. The CDR3 runs to 15 residues. The CDR3 sequence is CAISEGGQYNSPLHF. The CDR3 nucleotides read TGTGCCATCAGTGAAGGTGGGCAGTATAATTCACCCCTCCACTTT.

Many counts were recorded for this clonotype. The chain carries TRBV28 and TRBJ2-7, with D perhaps being TRBD1 or TRBD2 (5 bases each). The CDR3 runs 17 residues. Germline V gene lookup returns CDR1 MDHEN and CDR2 SYDVKM. V lost 5 bases and J lost 0, with 20 bases in between. CDR3 loop: CASSSFYRDGDSYEQYF. CDR3 sequence (DNA): TGTGCCAGCAGTAGCTTTTACCGGGACGGAGACTCCTACGAGCAGTACTTC.

In its sample, this clonotype was seen many times. The V call is TRBV27, the J call TRBJ1-6, with 9 bases that match TRBD1. The length of the CDR3 is 15 residues. CDR1 and CDR2 from the germline V gene are MNHEY and SMNVEV (reference sequence). Trimming removed 6 bases from V and 8 bases from J; junction bases left unmatched: 8. The CDR3 nucleotides read TGTGCCAGCAGCCGGGACAGGGTAGGGGATTCACCCCTCCACTTT. It translates to CASSRDRVGDSPLHF.

This clonotype showed up just a few times. V usage is TRBV19 and J usage is TRBJ2-6; TRBD1 is a possible D gene (5 bases). This CDR3 comprises 14 residues. The germline V gene has CDR1 LNHDA and CDR2 SQIVND (reference sequence). V was cut by 11 bases and J by 4 bases, with 15 bases left in between. This CDR3 reads CAGSTGSGANVLTF. The DNA of the CDR3 is TGTGCCGGAAGTACAGGATCCGGGGCCAACGTCCTGACTTTC.

Only a few counts were recorded for this clonotype. The genes are TRBV4-2 and TRBJ1-2, with unresolved D. CDR1 and CDR2 (germline): LGHNA, YNFKEQ. The CDR3 totals 14 residues. V lost 1 base, J lost 8 bases, and 14 bases lay in between. Written as DNA, the CDR3 is TGTGCCAGCAGCCAAGGGCCCGACGAAGGGGGCTACACCTTC. Protein: CASSQGPDEGGYTF.

Remarks on this clonotype: One end of the junction is discordant with germline, which a read error may explain. The chain uses TRBV7-2 and TRBJ2-2; weak D call: TRBD2 (6 bases). The CDR3 runs to 14 residues. The germline CDR1 and CDR2 sequences are SGHTA and FQGNSA. The CDR3 DNA reads as TGTGCCACCCGATGGGGGGTAAACACCTGGGAGCTGTTTTTT. This gives the protein CATRWGVNTWELFF. The full variable domain, with the rest looked up from reference TRBV7-2 and TRBJ2-2, is GAGVSQSPSNKVTEKGKDVELRCDPISGHTALYWYRQSLGQGLEFLIYFQGNSAPDKSGLPSDRFSAERTGGSVSTLTIQRTQQEDSAVYLCATRWGVNTWELFFGEGSRLTVL.